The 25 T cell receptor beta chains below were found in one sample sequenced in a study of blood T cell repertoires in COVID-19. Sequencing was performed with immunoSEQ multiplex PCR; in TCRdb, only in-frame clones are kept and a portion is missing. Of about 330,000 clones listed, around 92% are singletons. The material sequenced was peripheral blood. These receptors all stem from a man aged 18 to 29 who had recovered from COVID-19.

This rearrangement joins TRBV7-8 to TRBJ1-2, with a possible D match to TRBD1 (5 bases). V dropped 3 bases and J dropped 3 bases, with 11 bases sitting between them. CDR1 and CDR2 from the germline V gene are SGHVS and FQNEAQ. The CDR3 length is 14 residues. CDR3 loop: CASSLLGGDYGYTF. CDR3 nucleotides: TGTGCCAGCAGCTTGCTGGGGGGGGACTATGGCTACACCTTC.

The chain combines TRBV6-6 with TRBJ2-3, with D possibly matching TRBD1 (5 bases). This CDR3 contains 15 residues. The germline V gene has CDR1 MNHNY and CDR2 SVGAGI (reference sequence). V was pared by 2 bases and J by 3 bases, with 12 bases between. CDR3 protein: CASSYGRDVTDTQYF. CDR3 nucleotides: TGTGCCAGCAGTTACGGCAGGGATGTGACAGATACGCAGTATTTT.

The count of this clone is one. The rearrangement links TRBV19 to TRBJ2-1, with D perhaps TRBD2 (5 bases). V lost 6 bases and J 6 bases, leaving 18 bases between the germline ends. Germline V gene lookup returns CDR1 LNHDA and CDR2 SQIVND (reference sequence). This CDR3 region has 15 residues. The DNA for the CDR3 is TGTGCCAGTAGCAACCTGTTGGAGAGCGGCAATGAGCAGTTCTTC. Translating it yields CASSNLLESGNEQFF.

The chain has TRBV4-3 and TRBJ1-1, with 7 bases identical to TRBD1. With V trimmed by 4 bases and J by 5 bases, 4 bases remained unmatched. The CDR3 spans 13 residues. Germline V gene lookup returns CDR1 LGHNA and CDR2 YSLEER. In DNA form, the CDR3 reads TGCGCCAGCAGCCCCGACAGGGCGACTGAAGCTTTCTTT. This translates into CASSPDRATEAFF.

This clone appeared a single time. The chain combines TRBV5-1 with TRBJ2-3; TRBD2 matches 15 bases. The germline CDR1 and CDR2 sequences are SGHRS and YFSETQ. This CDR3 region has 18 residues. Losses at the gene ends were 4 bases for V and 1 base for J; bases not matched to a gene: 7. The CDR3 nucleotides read TGCGCCAGCAGCACCGGACTAGCGGGAGGGGGTGGCACAGATACGCAGTATTTT. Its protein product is CASSTGLAGGGGTDTQYF. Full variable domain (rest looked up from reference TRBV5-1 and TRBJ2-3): KAGVTQTPRYLIKTRGQQVTLSCSPISGHRSVSWYQQTPGQGLQFLFEYFSETQRNKGNFPGRFSGRQFSNSRSEMNVSTLELGDSALYLCASSTGLAGGGGTDTQYFGPGTRLTVL.

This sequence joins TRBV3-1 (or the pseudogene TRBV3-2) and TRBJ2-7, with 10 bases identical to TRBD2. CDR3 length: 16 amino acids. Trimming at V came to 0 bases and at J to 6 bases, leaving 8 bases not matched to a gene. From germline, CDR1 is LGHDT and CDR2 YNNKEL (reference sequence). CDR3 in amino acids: CASSQDHGTSAAEQYF. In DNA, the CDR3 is TGTGCCAGCAGCCAAGATCATGGGACTAGCGCGGCCGAGCAGTACTTC.

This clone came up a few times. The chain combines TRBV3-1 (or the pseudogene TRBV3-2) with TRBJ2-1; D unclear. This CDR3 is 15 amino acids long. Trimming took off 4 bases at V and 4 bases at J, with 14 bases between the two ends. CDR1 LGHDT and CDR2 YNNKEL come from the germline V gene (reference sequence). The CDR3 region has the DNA TGTGCCAGCAGCCGTGAGGTAGATCGTTACAATGAGCAGTTCTTC. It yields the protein CASSREVDRYNEQFF.

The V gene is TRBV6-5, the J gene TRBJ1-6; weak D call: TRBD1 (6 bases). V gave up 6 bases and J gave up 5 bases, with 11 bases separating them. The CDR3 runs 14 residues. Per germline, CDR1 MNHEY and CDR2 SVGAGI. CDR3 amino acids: CASRPQGNNSPLHF. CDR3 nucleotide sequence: TGTGCCAGCAGGCCACAGGGAAATAATTCACCCCTCCACTTT.

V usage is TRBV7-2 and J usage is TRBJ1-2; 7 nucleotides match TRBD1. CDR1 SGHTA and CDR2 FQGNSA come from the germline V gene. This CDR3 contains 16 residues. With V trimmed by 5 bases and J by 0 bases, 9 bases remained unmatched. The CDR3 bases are TGTGCCAGCAGCGCCCTTCGGGACAGATCTAACTATGGCTACACCTTC. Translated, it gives CASSALRDRSNYGYTF.

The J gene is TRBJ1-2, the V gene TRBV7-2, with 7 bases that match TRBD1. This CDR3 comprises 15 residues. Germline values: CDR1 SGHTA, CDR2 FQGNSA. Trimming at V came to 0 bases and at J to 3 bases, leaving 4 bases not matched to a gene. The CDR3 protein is CASSLAQGVHYGYTF. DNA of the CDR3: TGTGCCAGCAGCTTAGCGCAGGGGGTTCACTATGGCTACACCTTC.

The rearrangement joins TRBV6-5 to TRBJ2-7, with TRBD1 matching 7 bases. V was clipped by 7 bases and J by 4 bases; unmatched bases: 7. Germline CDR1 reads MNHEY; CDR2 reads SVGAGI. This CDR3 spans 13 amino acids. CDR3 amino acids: CASTRQGVYEQYF. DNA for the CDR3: TGTGCCAGCACCCGGCAGGGGGTGTACGAGCAGTACTTC.

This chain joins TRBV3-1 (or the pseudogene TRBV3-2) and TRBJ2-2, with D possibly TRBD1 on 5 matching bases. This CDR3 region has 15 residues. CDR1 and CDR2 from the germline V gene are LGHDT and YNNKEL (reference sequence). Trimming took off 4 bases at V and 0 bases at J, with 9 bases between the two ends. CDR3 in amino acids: CASSLDIPNTGELFF. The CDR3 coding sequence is TGTGCCAGCAGCCTGGACATTCCGAACACCGGGGAGCTGTTTTTT.

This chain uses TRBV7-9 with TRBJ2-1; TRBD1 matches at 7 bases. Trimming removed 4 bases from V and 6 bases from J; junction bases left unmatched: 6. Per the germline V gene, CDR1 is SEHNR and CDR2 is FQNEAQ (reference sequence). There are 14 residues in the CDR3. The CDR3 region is CASSWKTGINEQFF. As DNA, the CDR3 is TGTGCCAGCAGCTGGAAGACAGGGATCAATGAGCAGTTCTTC. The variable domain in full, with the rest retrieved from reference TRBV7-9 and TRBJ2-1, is DTGVSQNPRHKITKRGQNVTFRCDPISEHNRLYWYRQTLGQGPEFLTYFQNEAQLEKSRLLSDRFSAERPKGSFSTLEIQRTEQGDSAMYLCASSWKTGINEQFFGPGTRLTVL.

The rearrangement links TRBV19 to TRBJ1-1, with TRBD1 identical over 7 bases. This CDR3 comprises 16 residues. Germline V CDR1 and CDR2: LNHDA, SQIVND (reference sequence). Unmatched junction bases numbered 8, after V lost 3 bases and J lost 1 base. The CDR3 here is CASSIIGTGANTEAFF. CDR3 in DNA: TGTGCCAGTAGTATTATTGGCACAGGGGCGAACACTGAAGCTTTCTTT.

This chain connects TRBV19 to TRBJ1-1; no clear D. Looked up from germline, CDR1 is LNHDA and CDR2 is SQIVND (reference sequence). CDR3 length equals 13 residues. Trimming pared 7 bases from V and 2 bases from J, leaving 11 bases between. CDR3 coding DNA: TGTGCCAGTATTCCCGGGATAAACACTGAAGCTTTCTTT. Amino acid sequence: CASIPGINTEAFF.

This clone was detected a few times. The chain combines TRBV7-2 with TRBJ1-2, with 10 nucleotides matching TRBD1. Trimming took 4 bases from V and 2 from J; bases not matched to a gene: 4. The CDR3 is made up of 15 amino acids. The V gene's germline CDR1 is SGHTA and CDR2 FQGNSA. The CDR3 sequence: CASSSGQGRNYGYTF. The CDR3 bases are TGTGCCAGCAGCTCGGGACAGGGGCGAAACTATGGCTACACCTTC.

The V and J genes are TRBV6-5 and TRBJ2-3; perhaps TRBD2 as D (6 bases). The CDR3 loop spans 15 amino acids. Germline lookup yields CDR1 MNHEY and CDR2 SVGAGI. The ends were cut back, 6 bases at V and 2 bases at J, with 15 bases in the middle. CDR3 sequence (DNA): TGTGCCAGCAGGGCCGGGGGAGTCGCCACAGATACGCAGTATTTT. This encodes CASRAGGVATDTQYF.

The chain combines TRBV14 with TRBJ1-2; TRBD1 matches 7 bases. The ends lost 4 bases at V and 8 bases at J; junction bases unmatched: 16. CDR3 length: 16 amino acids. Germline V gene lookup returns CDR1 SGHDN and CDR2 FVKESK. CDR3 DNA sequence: TGTGCCAGCAGCCCCATTACAGGGGCCCTCCCGGGAGGCTACACCTTC. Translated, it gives CASSPITGALPGGYTF.

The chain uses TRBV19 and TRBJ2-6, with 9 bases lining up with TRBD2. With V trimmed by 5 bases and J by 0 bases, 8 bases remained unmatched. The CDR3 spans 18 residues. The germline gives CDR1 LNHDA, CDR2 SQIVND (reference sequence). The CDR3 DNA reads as TGTGCCAGTAGTCGTACGGCTAGCGGGGCCTCTGGGGCCAACGTCCTGACTTTC. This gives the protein CASSRTASGASGANVLTF.

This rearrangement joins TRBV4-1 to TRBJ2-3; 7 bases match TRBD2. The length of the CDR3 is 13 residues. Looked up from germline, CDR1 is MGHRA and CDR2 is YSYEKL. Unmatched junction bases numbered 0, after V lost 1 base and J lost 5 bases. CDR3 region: CASSQGGGDTQYF. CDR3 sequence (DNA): TGCGCCAGCAGCCAAGGGGGGGGAGATACGCAGTATTTT.

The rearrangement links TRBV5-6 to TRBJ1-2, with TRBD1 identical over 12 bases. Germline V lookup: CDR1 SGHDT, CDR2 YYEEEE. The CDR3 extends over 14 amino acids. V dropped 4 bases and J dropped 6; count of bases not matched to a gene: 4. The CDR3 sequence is CASSRGTGGDGYTF. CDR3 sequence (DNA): TGTGCCAGCAGCCGCGGGACAGGGGGCGATGGCTACACCTTC. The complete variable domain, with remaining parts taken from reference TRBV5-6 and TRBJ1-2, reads DAGVTQSPTHLIKTRGQQVTLRCSPKSGHDTVSWYQQALGQGPQFIFQYYEEEERQRGNFPDRFSGHQFPNYSSELNVNALLLGDSALYLCASSRGTGGDGYTFGSGTRLTVV.

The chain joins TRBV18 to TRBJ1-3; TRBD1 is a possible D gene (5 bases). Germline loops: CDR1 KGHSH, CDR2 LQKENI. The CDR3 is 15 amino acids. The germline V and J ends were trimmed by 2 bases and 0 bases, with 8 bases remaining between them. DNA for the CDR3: TGTGCCAGCTCACCAATGACAGTCTCTGGAAACACCATATATTTT. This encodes CASSPMTVSGNTIYF.

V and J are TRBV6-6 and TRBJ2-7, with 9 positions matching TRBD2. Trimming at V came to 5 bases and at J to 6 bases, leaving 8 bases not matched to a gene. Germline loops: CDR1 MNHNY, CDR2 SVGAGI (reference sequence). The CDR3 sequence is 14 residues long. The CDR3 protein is CASSPTPSGIEQYF. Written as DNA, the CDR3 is TGTGCCAGCAGTCCTACTCCTAGCGGGATCGAGCAGTACTTC.

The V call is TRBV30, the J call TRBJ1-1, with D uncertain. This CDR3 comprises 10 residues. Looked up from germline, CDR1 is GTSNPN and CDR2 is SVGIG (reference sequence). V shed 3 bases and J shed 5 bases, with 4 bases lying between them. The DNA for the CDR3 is TGTGCCTGGAGACATACTGAAGCTTTCTTT. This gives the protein CAWRHTEAFF.

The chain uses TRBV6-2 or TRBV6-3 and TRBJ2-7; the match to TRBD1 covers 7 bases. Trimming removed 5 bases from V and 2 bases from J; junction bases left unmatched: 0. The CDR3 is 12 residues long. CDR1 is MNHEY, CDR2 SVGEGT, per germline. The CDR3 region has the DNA TGTGCCAGCAGTCAGGGGGCCTACGAGCAGTACTTC. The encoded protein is CASSQGAYEQYF.